This entry concerns a single T cell receptor beta chain. The antigen remains unidentified. The germline CDR1 and CDR2 sequences are LNHDA and SQIVND (reference sequence). Unmatched junction bases numbered 6, after V lost 3 bases and J lost 5 bases. The CDR3 has 14 residues. Clones were sequenced by immunoSEQ multiplex PCR, and TCRdb holds only the in-frame ones, with some missing. The table includes 2,500,000 or so clones, under 95% detected once. A CD45RA-negative memory subset and a CD45RA+ naive subset were separated from the CD4+ cells. The sample is drawn from a study of shared clonotypes between healthy human individuals. Study details: The cohort comprised a couple of women and a few men. Their ages spanned 18 to 49 years. CD4 naive and memory got three plates each, CD8 naive two, CD8 memory one.

Study conclusions and caveats: Sequencing of the sorted subsets was shown by rarefaction to be incomplete despite large depth.

V gene TRBV19 combines with J gene TRBJ1-2, with TRBD1 identical over 7 bases. The TCR comes from a man younger than 30 in good health. Some clones in this sample may be carry-over from other donors' samples. The sample was naive CD4+ T cells from PBMCs. Noted subset: CD45RA+ positively selected. The CDR3 region is CASSIQDRIYGYTF. The CDR3 DNA reads TGTGCCAGTAGTATCCAGGACAGGATTTATGGCTACACCTTC. Based on the CDR3 plus reference TRBV19 and TRBJ1-2, the full variable domain is DGGITQSPKYLFRKEGQNVTLSCEQNLNHDAMYWYRQDPGQGLRLIYYSQIVNDFQKGDIAEGYSVSREKKESFPLTVTSAQKNPTAFYLCASSIQDRIYGYTFGSGTRLTVV.